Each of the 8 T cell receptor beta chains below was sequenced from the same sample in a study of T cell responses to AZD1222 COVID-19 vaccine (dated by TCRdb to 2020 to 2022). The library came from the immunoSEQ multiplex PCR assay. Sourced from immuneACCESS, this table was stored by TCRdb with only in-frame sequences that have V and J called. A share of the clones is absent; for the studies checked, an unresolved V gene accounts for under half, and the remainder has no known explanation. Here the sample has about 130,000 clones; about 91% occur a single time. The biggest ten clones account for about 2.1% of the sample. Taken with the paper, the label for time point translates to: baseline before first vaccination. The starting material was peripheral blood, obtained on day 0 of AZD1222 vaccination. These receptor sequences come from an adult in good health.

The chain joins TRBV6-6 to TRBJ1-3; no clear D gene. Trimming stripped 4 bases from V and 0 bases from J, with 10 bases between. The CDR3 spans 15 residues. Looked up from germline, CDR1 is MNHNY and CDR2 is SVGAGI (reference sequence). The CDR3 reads CASSFEQFSGNTIYF. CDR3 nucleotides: TGTGCCAGCAGTTTCGAACAGTTCTCTGGAAACACCATATATTTT.

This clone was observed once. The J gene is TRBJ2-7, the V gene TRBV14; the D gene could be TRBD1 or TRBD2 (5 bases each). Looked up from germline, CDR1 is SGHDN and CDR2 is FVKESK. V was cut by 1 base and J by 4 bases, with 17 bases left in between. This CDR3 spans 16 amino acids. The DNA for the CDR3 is TGTGCCAGCAGCCAAGGATACGGGGCCGGCGCTTACGAGCAGTACTTC. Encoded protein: CASSQGYGAGAYEQYF.

The CDR3 bases are TGTGCCAGCAGCCAAGCACAGGGTACGAATTACGAGCAGTACTTC. Translation gives CASSQAQGTNYEQYF. The rearrangement joins TRBV4-2 to TRBJ2-7; D possibly corresponds to TRBD1 (6 bases). Germline V gene data show CDR1 as LGHNA and CDR2 as YNFKEQ. Trimming took off 1 base at V and 4 bases at J, with 14 bases between the two ends. The CDR3 loop spans 15 amino acids.

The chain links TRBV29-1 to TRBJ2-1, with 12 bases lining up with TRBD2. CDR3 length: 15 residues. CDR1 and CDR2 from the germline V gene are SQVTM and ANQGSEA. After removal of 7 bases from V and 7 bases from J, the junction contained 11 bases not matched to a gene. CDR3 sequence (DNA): TGCAGCGCCTCCCAGACTAGCGGGGGTACTAATGAGCAGTTCTTC. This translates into CSASQTSGGTNEQFF.

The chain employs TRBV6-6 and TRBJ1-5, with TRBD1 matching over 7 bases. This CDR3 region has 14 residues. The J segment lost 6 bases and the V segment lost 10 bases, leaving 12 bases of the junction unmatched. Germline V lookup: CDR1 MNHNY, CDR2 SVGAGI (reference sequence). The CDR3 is CATTGGGFGQPQHF. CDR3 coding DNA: TGTGCCACCACCGGAGGGGGCTTTGGTCAGCCCCAGCATTTT.

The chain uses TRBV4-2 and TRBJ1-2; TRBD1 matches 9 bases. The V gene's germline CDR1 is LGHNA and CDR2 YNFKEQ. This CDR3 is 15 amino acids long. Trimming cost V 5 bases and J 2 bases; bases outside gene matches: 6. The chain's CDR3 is CASSSGQGKNYGYTF. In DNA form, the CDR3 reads TGTGCCAGCAGCTCGGGACAGGGTAAAAACTATGGCTACACCTTC.

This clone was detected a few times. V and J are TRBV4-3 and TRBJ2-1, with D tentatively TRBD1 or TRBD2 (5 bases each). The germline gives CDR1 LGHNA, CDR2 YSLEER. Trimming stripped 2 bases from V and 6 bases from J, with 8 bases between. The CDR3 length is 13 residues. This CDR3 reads CASSQTGGNEQFF. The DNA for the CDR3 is TGCGCCAGCAGCCAAACAGGAGGCAATGAGCAGTTCTTC.

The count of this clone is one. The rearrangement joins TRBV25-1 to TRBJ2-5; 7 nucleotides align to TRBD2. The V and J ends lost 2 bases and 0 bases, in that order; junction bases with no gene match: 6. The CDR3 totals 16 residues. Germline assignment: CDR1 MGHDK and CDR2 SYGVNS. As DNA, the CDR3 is TGTGCCAGCAGTGAAAGAGCGGGGTCGTACCAAGAGACCCAGTACTTC. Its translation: CASSERAGSYQETQYF.